This entry lists 2 T cell receptor beta chains sequenced from one sample in a study of molecular identifiers for immune sequencing clone quantification. TCRdb ran MiXCR on the PCR reads and lists one entry per CDR3 protein. The sample yields around 460,000 distinct CDR3 sequences, 25% seen once. The sequenced sample consisted of naive CD8+ T cells from blood, with Jurkat cell RNA spiked in. Subset in this sample: FACS-sorted CD8+CD4-CCR7+CD45RA+ naive T cells. Receptors originate from a human donor in good health. Some libraries in this study had Jurkat cell RNA spiked in.

Ten or more counts support this clonotype. CDR3 in amino acids: CASSEVVIANTEAFF. Written as DNA, the CDR3 is TGTGCCAGCAGTGAAGTTGTCATAGCGAACACTGAAGCTTTCTTT. The chain recombines TRBV2 with TRBJ1-1; D not resolved. The CDR3 runs 15 residues. Trimming pared 1 base from V and 1 base from J, leaving 10 bases between. Germline values: CDR1 SNHLY, CDR2 FYNNEI.

This clonotype was counted once. CDR3 coding DNA: TGTGCCACCAGTTCCGGGACGGTCAAGAACACTGAAGCTTTCTTT. Its protein product is CATSSGTVKNTEAFF. The J gene is TRBJ1-1, the V gene TRBV24-1; D is perhaps TRBD1 (5 bases). The V gene lost 6 bases and the J gene lost 1 base, with 14 bases spanning the gap. The CDR3 spans 15 residues. CDR1 is KGHDR, CDR2 SFDVKD, per germline.